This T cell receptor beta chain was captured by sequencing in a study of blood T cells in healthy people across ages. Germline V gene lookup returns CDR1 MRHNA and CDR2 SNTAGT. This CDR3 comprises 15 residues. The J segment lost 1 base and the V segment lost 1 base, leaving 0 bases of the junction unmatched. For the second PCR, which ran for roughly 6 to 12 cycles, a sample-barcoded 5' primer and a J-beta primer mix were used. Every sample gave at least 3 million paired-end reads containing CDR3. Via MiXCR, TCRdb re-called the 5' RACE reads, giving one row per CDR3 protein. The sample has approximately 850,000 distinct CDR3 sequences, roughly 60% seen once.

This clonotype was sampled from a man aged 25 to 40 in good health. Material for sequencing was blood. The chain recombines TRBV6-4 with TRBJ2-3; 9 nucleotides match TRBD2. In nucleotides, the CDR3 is TGTGCCAGCAGTGACTTAGCGGGGGGCACAGATACGCAGTATTTT. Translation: CASSDLAGGTDTQYF.